One sample yielded the 2 T cell receptor beta chains listed below, sequenced in a study of identical twins. A single record per CDR3 protein comes from TCRdb applying MiXCR to the 5' RACE reads. This sample has 300,000 to 350,000 distinct CDR3 sequences, with 10% to 15% found just once. The sample was also reused in another study, on yellow fever vaccine responses in identical twins.

Source material: CD8+ T cells sorted from blood. The receptor source for this set is a woman between 18 and 29 years old in good health.

The table lists this clonotype with many counts. The rearrangement uses TRBV6-4 and TRBJ2-1; TRBD2 matches at 11 bases. This CDR3 contains 17 residues. In germline, CDR1 is MRHNA, CDR2 SNTAGT. J lost 1 base, V lost 6 bases, and 8 bases had no gene match. CDR3 bases: TGTGCCAGCAGCCCCGGGGTAGCGGGAGGGTCCTACAATGAGCAGTTCTTC. It encodes CASSPGVAGGSYNEQFF.

This clonotype has a handful of counts. The chain uses TRBV27 and TRBJ2-1; 10 bases line up with TRBD2. This CDR3 has 16 residues. The V segment lost 8 bases and the J segment 1 base; nucleotides outside the gene matches: 8. CDR1 MNHEY and CDR2 SMNVEV come from the germline V gene (reference sequence). For the CDR3, the DNA is TGTGCCAGCGGGCCCTTAGCGGGGGGATCCTACAATGAGCAGTTCTTC. Amino acid sequence: CASGPLAGGSYNEQFF.